Shown below are 18 T cell receptor beta chains from a single sample sequenced in a study of human T cells and chemical hapten exposure. The time point is: patch test 1, 2 weeks after DPC sensitization. Specified treatment: therapeutic diphenylcyclopropenone sensitization with weekly scalp DPC. TCRdb recomputed calls from the RACE reads with MiXCR, one row per CDR3 protein. The repertoire holds some 190,000 distinct CDR3 sequences, with around 22% as singletons. The source material was whole blood, sampled in connection with sensitization to the hapten diphenylcyclopropenone (DPC). The source is a woman aged 45-59 years with alopecia areata. Some clones in this sample may be carry-over from other donors' samples.

This clonotype was counted ten times or more. The rearrangement uses TRBV7-9 and TRBJ1-2; possibly TRBD1 for D (6 bases). Germline V lookup: CDR1 SEHNR, CDR2 FQNEAQ (reference sequence). V was cut by 5 bases and J by 2 bases, with 18 bases left in between. The CDR3 runs 16 residues. The DNA of the CDR3 is TGTGCCAGCAGCCTGGCCCTTCCGGGACAAAACTATGGCTACACCTTC. As protein: CASSLALPGQNYGYTF.

This sequence joins TRBV29-1 and TRBJ2-2; 8 bases align to TRBD2. The germline V gene encodes CDR1 SQVTM and CDR2 ANQGSEA. J gave up 1 base and V 7 bases, and 8 bases lay outside the gene matches. There are 15 residues in the CDR3. For the CDR3, the DNA is TGCAGCGCTTCTAGCGGGCCGTGGAACACCGGGGAGCTGTTTTTT. Translation: CSASSGPWNTGELFF.

The rearrangement joins TRBV3-1 to TRBJ1-1, with TRBD1 identical over 11 bases. The CDR3 covers 16 residues. The J segment lost 6 bases and the V segment lost 2 bases, leaving 8 bases of the junction unmatched. The germline gives CDR1 LGHDT, CDR2 YNNKEL (reference sequence). The CDR3 is CASSQYPGQGAAEAFF. CDR3 nucleotide sequence: TGTGCCAGCAGCCAATACCCTGGACAGGGGGCGGCTGAAGCTTTCTTT. Looking up the rest from reference TRBV3-1 and TRBJ1-1 gives the full variable domain: DTAVSQTPKYLVTQMGNDKSIKCEQNLGHDTMYWYKQDSKKFLKIMFSYNNKELIINETVPNRFSPKSPDKAHLNLHINSLELGDSAVYFCASSQYPGQGAAEAFFGQGTRLTVV.

This clonotype came up a few times. This chain uses TRBV5-1 with TRBJ2-7; 10 positions match TRBD2. This CDR3 comprises 14 residues. Looked up from germline, CDR1 is SGHRS and CDR2 is YFSETQ. V trimming: 1 base; J trimming: 5 bases; junction bases outside the gene matches: 3. This chain's CDR3 is CASSLTSGVNEQYF. The CDR3 nucleotides are TGCGCCAGCAGCTTGACTAGCGGGGTGAACGAGCAGTACTTC. Combining the CDR3 with reference TRBV5-1 and TRBJ2-7 gives the whole variable domain KAGVTQTPRYLIKTRGQQVTLSCSPISGHRSVSWYQQTPGQGLQFLFEYFSETQRNKGNFPGRFSGRQFSNSRSEMNVSTLELGDSALYLCASSLTSGVNEQYFGPGTRLTVT.

This clonotype was seen a few times. The chain carries TRBV12-3 or TRBV12-4 and TRBJ2-7; D might be TRBD1 (6 bases). The CDR3 is made up of 13 amino acids. V lost 6 bases, J lost 3 bases, and 12 bases lay in between. The CDR3 sequence is CASSPDSDYEQYF. DNA of the CDR3: TGTGCCAGCAGCCCGGACAGTGACTACGAGCAGTACTTC.

This clonotype was seen ten or more times. The chain joins TRBV5-1 to TRBJ1-4; TRBD1 matches at 8 bases. Germline V gene data show CDR1 as SGHRS and CDR2 as YFSETQ. J gave up 8 bases and V 2 bases, and 5 bases lay outside the gene matches. The CDR3 covers 14 residues. The CDR3 loop is CASSFGQGREKLFF. CDR3 nucleotide sequence: TGCGCCAGCAGCTTTGGACAGGGCCGGGAAAAACTGTTTTTT.

The V and J genes are TRBV6-2 or TRBV6-3 and TRBJ1-4, with D perhaps TRBD1 (5 bases). Trimming pared 6 bases from V and 4 bases from J, leaving 12 bases between. This CDR3 comprises 14 residues. Germline values: CDR1 MNHEY, CDR2 SVGEGT. In DNA, the CDR3 is TGTGCCAGCAGGATGGGACGGAATAATGAAAAACTGTTTTTT. Translated, it gives CASRMGRNNEKLFF.

The genes are TRBV20-1 and TRBJ2-5; 7 bases agree with TRBD2. J was trimmed by 9 bases and V by 7 bases; bases with no gene match: 11. Germline loops: CDR1 DFQATT, CDR2 SNEGSKA (reference sequence). The length of the CDR3 is 12 residues. As DNA, the CDR3 is TGCAGTGTCCCGGGGCTAGCGGCCTCCCAGTACTTC. Its translation: CSVPGLAASQYF.

The genes are TRBV27 and TRBJ2-3; 10 bases agree with TRBD2. This CDR3 has 19 amino acids. From germline, CDR1 is MNHEY and CDR2 SMNVEV (reference sequence). V trimming: 6 bases; J trimming: 4 bases; junction bases outside the gene matches: 19. Here the CDR3 DNA reads TGTGCCAGCAGAGTACGAGGGAGCGGGAGGGCCGTGGGTGCAGATACGCAGTATTTT. Protein product: CASRVRGSGRAVGADTQYF.

The V call is TRBV5-1, the J call TRBJ2-5; D call uncertain. The CDR3 has 16 amino acids. Trimming removed 0 bases from V and 1 base from J, with 13 bases in between. Germline values: CDR1 SGHRS, CDR2 YFSETQ. The DNA for the CDR3 is TGCGCCAGCAGCTTGGCCGCTTGGGCGCTCCAAGAGACCCAGTACTTC. The encoded protein is CASSLAAWALQETQYF.

This clonotype was picked up a small number of times. The rearrangement joins TRBV15 to TRBJ1-1; D is perhaps TRBD1 (6 bases). V lost 8 bases and J 8 bases, leaving 24 bases between the germline ends. The CDR3 extends over 15 amino acids. Germline V gene lookup returns CDR1 LNHNV and CDR2 YYDKDF (reference sequence). The CDR3 here is CATLGISAGATEAFF. CDR3 bases: TGTGCCACCCTCGGTATTTCGGCAGGGGCAACAGAAGCTTTCTTT.

The rearrangement links TRBV28 to TRBJ2-4, with D uncertain. Germline V CDR1 and CDR2: MDHEN, SYDVKM. The CDR3 covers 12 residues. Trimming removed 3 bases at V and 6 bases at J, with 6 bases between. The CDR3 here is CASSLRLNIQYF. CDR3 in DNA: TGTGCCAGCAGTTTGCGCCTAAACATTCAGTACTTC.

This clonotype was found a few times. The V gene is TRBV11-2, the J gene TRBJ2-7; possibly TRBD2 for D (5 bases). CDR3 size: 11 residues. Germline CDR1 SGHAT, CDR2 FQNNGV. V was clipped by 5 bases and J by 5 bases, with 7 bases between them. The CDR3 DNA sequence: TGTGCCAGCAGCCGGGATGACGAGCAGTACTTC. Translation gives CASSRDDEQYF.

The sample holds a few counts of this clonotype. The rearrangement uses TRBV5-4 and TRBJ2-4; possible D gene TRBD2, 6 bases. The V end lost 0 bases, the J end lost 0 bases, and 10 bases lay between the germline ends. The germline V gene has CDR1 SGHNT and CDR2 YYREEE (reference sequence). CDR3 length equals 16 residues. CDR3 sequence reads: CASSLDQAGAKNIQYF. As DNA, the CDR3 is TGTGCCAGCAGCTTGGACCAAGCGGGAGCCAAAAACATTCAGTACTTC.

This clonotype was picked up one time. The V gene is TRBV20-1, the J gene TRBJ1-1; possibly TRBD1 for D (5 bases). Germline V CDR1 and CDR2: DFQATT, SNEGSKA (reference sequence). Trimming took 1 base from V and 7 from J, leaving 13 bases between them. CDR3 length: 13 residues. The CDR3 loop reads CSARGGYGLEAFF. The CDR3, as DNA: TGCAGTGCTAGAGGGGGGTATGGTCTTGAAGCTTTCTTT.

The V call is TRBV5-1, the J call TRBJ2-7, with D perhaps assigned TRBD1 or TRBD2 (7 bases each). This CDR3 comprises 13 residues. V gave up 4 bases and J gave up 5 bases, with 13 bases separating them. CDR1 and CDR2 from the germline V gene are SGHRS and YFSETQ. The CDR3 spells CASSLPGGDEQYF. The CDR3 nucleotides read TGCGCCAGCAGCCTTCCAGGGGGGGACGAGCAGTACTTC. Using reference TRBV5-1 and TRBJ2-7 for the parts outside the CDR3, the full variable domain is KAGVTQTPRYLIKTRGQQVTLSCSPISGHRSVSWYQQTPGQGLQFLFEYFSETQRNKGNFPGRFSGRQFSNSRSEMNVSTLELGDSALYLCASSLPGGDEQYFGPGTRLTVT.

This clonotype has more than one count but fewer than ten. CDR3 nucleotides: TGTGCCAGCAGCTTAAGCCCCAGGAAGGGCAATGAGCAGTTCTTC. This encodes CASSLSPRKGNEQFF. The chain joins TRBV11-1 to TRBJ2-1; D ambiguous. V gave up 2 bases and J gave up 6 bases, with 14 bases separating them. The CDR3 totals 15 residues. Germline CDR1 is SGHAT and CDR2 is FQDESV (reference sequence).

This chain connects TRBV6-2 or TRBV6-3 to TRBJ2-1; 10 bases line up with TRBD2. The CDR3 runs 15 residues. The germline V gene has CDR1 MNHEY and CDR2 SVGEGT. The J segment lost 2 bases and the V segment lost 5 bases, leaving 3 bases of the junction unmatched. The CDR3 here is CASSPLAGTYNEQFF. As DNA, the CDR3 is TGTGCCAGCAGTCCACTAGCGGGAACCTACAATGAGCAGTTCTTC.